What follows describes a single T cell receptor beta chain. Antigen unknown. This sample also contains other DNA sequences that code for the same CDR3. The CDR3 has 13 amino acids. V lost 3 bases and J lost 3, with 9 bases in between. In germline, CDR1 is LNHDA, CDR2 SQIVND (reference sequence). This entry belongs to a study of brain metastases from non-small cell lung cancer. General study results and limits: Metastases had sparse T cells but largely shared repertoires with primaries. Compared with their matched primary tumors, roughly 60% of brain metastases showed expanded T-cell clones.

Sequencing used immunoSEQ multiplex PCR; TCRdb keeps in-frame clones, though not all of them. This sample yields roughly 14,000 clones, of which about four fifths are seen a single time; around 7.6% belongs to the top ten. This chain connects TRBV19 to TRBJ2-7; D is unresolved. Sequenced sample: primary lung tumor tissue. This clonotype originated in a donor at least 40 years old with non-small cell lung cancer. Here the CDR3 reads CASSIQPGYEQYF. CDR3 nucleotides: TGTGCCAGTAGTATTCAGCCAGGCTACGAGCAGTACTTC.